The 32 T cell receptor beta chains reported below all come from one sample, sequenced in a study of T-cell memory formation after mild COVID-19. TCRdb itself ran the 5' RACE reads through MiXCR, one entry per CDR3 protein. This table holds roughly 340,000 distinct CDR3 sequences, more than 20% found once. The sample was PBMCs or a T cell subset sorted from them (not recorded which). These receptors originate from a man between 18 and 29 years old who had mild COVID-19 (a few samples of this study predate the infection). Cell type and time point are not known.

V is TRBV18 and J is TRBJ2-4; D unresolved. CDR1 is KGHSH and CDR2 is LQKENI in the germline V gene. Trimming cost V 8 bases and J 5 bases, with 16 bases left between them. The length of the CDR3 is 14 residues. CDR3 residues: CASAGPTSQNIQYF. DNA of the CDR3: TGTGCCAGCGCCGGCCCGACCAGCCAAAACATTCAGTACTTC.

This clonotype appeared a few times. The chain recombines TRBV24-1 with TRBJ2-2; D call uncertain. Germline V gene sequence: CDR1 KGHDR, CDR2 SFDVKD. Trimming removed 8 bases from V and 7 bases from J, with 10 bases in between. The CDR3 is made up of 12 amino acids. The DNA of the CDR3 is TGTGCCACCAAATCTCCGGACGGGGAGCTGTTTTTT. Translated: CATKSPDGELFF.

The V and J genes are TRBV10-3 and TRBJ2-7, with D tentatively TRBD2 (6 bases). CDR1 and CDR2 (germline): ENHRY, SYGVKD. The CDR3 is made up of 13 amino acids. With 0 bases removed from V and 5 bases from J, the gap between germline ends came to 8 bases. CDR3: CAISESLADEQYV. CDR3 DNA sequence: TGTGCCATCAGTGAGTCCTTAGCGGACGAGCAGTACGTC.

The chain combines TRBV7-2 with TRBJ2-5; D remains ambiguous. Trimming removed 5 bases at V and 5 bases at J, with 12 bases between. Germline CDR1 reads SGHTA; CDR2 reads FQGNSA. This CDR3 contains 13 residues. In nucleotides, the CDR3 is TGTGCCAGCAGCCCCGCATATTCGGAGACCCAGTACTTC. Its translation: CASSPAYSETQYF.

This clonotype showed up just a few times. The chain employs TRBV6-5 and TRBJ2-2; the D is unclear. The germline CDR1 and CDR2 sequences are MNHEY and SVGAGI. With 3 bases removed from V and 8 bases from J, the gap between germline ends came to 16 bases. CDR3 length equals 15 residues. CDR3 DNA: TGTGCCAGCAGTTATCTGACCCTAGGGTTTGGGGAGCTGTTTTTT. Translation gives CASSYLTLGFGELFF.

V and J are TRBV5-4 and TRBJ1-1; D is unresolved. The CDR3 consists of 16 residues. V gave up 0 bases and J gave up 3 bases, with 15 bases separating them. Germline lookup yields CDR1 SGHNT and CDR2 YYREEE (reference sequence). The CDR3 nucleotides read TGTGCCAGCAGCTTGGGTGGAGGGTGGGCGGACACTGAAGCTTTCTTT. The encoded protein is CASSLGGGWADTEAFF. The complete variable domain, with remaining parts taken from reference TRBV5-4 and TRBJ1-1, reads ETGVTQSPTHLIKTRGQQVTLRCSSQSGHNTVSWYQQALGQGPQFIFQYYREEENGRGNFPPRFSGLQFPNYSSELNVNALELDDSALYLCASSLGGGWADTEAFFGQGTRLTVV.

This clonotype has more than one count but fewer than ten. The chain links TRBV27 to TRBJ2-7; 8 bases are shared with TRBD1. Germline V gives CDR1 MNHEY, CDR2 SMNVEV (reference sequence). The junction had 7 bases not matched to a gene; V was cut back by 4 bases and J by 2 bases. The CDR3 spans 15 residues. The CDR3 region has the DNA TGTGCCAGCAGTTCCCCGGACAGGGTACCCTACGAGCAGTACGTC. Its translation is CASSSPDRVPYEQYV.

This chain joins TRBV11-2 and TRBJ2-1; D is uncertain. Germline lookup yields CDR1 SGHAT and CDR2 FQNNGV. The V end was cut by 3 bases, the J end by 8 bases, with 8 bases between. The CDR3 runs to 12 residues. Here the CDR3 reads CASSFFPDEQFF. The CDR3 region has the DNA TGTGCCAGCAGCTTTTTTCCAGATGAGCAGTTCTTC.

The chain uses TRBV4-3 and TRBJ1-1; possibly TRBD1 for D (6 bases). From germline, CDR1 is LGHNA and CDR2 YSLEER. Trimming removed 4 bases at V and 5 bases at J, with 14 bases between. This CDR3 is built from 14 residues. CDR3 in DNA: TGCGCCAGCAGCCCGACTACAGGGAGAACTGAAGCTTTCTTT. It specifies CASSPTTGRTEAFF.

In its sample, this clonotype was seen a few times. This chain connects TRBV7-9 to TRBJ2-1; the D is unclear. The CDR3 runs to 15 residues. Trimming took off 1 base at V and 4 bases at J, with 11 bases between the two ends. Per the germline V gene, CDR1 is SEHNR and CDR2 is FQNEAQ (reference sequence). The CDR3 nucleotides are TGTGCCAGCAGCTTAGAAACCACCATGTACAATGAGCAGTTCTTC. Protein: CASSLETTMYNEQFF.

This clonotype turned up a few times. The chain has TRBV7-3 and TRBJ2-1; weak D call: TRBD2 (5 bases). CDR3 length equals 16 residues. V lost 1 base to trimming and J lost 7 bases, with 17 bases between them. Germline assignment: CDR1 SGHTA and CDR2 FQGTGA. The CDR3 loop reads CASSLSGPASGNEQFF. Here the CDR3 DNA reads TGTGCCAGCAGCTTAAGCGGTCCCGCCTCGGGGAATGAGCAGTTCTTC.

The DNA for the CDR3 is TGTGCCAGCAGCTTGCTACGACTAGCCGTTAGCACAGATACGCAGTATTTT. Translated, it gives CASSLLRLAVSTDTQYF. V is TRBV7-9 and J is TRBJ2-3; TRBD2 agrees at 7 bases. The V gene's germline CDR1 is SEHNR and CDR2 FQNEAQ (reference sequence). The CDR3 is 17 amino acids. With 3 bases clipped from V and 0 bases from J, the junction kept 9 bases outside the gene matches.

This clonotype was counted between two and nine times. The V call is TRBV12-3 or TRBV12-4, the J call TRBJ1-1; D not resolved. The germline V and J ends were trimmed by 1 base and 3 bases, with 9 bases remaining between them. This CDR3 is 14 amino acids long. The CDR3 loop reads CASSLGLYDTEAFF. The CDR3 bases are TGTGCCAGCAGTTTAGGGCTTTACGACACTGAAGCTTTCTTT.

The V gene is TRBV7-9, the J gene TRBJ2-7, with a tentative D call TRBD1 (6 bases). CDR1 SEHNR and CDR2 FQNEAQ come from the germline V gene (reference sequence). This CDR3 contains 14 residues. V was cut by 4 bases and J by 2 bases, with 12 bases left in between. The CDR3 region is CASSSPGHPYEQYF. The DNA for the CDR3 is TGTGCCAGCAGCTCACCGGGACACCCCTACGAGCAGTACTTC.

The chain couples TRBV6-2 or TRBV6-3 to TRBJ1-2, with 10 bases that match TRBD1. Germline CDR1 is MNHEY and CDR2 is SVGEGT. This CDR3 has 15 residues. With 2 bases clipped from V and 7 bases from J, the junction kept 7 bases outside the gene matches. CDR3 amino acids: CASSYSPTGGFGYTF. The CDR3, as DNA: TGTGCCAGCAGTTACAGTCCGACAGGGGGCTTTGGCTACACCTTC.

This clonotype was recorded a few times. The DNA for the CDR3 is TGTGCCAGCACCCGAAAGGGCACAGATACGCAGTATTTT. Its protein product is CASTRKGTDTQYF. The chain is built from TRBV5-6 and TRBJ2-3; D remains unclear. Germline loops: CDR1 SGHDT, CDR2 YYEEEE. The CDR3 runs to 13 residues. Trimming removed 6 bases from V and 1 base from J, with 9 bases in between.

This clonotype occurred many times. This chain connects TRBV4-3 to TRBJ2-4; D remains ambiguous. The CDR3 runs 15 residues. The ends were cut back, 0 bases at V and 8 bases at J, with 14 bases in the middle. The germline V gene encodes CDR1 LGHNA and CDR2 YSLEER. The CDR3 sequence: CASSQDRLSTYIQYF. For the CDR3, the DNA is TGCGCCAGCAGCCAAGATCGTCTCAGTACGTACATTCAGTACTTC.

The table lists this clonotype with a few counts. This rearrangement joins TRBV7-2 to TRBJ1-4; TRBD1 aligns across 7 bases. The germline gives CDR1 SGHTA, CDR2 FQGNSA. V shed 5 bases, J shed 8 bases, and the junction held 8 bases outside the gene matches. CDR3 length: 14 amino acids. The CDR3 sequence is CASSQDRADEKLFF. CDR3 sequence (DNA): TGTGCCAGCAGCCAAGACAGGGCCGACGAAAAACTGTTTTTT. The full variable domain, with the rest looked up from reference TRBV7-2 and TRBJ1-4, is GAGVSQSPSNKVTEKGKDVELRCDPISGHTALYWYRQSLGQGLEFLIYFQGNSAPDKSGLPSDRFSAERTGGSVSTLTIQRTQQEDSAVYLCASSQDRADEKLFFGSGTQLSVL.

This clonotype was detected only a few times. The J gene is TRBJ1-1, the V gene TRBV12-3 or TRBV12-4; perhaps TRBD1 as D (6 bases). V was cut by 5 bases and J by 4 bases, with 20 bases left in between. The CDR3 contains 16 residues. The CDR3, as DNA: TGTGCCAGCAGTCCACTCCCCCCGGGGGCCGGCACTGAAGCTTTCTTT. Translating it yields CASSPLPPGAGTEAFF.

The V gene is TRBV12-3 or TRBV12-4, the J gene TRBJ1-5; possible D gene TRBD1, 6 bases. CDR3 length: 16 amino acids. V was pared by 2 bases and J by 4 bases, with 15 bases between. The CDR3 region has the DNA TGTGCCAGCAGTTTATCTGCCCAGGGGACAAATCAGCCCCAGCATTTT. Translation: CASSLSAQGTNQPQHF.

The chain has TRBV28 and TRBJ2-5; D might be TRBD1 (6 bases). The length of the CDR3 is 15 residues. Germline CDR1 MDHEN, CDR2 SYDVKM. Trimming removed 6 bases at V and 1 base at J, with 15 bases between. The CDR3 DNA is TGTGCCAGCAGAGACCGACAGGCGCTCCAAGAGACCCAGTACTTC. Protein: CASRDRQALQETQYF.

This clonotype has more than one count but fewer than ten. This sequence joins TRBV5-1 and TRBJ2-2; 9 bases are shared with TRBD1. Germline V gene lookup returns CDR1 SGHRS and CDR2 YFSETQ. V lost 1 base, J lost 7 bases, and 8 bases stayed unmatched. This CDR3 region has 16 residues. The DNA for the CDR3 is TGCGCCAGCAGCTTGAAGACAGGGGGAACGAACGGGGAGCTGTTTTTT. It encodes CASSLKTGGTNGELFF.

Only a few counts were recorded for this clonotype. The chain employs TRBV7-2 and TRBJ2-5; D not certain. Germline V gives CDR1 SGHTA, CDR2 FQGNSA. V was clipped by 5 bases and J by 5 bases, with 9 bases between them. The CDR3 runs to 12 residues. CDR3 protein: CASSLPAETQYF. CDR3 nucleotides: TGTGCCAGCAGCCTCCCAGCGGAGACCCAGTACTTC.

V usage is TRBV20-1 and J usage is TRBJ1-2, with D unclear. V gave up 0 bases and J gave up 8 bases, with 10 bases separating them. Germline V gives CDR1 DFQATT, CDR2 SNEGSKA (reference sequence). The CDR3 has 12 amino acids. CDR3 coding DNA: TGCAGTGCTAGAGATCGGTACCGCGGCTACACCTTC. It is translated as CSARDRYRGYTF.

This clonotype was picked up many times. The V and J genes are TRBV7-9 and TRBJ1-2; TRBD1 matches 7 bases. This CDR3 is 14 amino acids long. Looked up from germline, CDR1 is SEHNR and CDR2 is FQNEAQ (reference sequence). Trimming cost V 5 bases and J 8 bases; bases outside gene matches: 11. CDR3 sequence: CASSAQGPSIGYTF. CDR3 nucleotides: TGTGCCAGCAGCGCACAGGGGCCGAGCATAGGCTACACCTTC. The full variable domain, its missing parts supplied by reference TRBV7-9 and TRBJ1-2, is DTGVSQNPRHKITKRGQNVTFRCDPISEHNRLYWYRQTLGQGPEFLTYFQNEAQLEKSRLLSDRFSAERPKGSFSTLEIQRTEQGDSAMYLCASSAQGPSIGYTFGSGTRLTVV.

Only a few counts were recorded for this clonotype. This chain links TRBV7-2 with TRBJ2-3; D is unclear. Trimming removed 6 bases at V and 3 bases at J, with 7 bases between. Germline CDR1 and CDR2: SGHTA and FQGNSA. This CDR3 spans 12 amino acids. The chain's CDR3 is CASRLMTDTQYF. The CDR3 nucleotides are TGTGCCAGCAGATTGATGACAGATACGCAGTATTTT.

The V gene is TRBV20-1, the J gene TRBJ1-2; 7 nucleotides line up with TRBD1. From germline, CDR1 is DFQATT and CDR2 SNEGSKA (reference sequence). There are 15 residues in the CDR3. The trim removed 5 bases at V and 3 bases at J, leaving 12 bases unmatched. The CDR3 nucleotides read TGCAGTGCTGATAATAGACAGGGTCGGGACTATGGCTACACCTTC. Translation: CSADNRQGRDYGYTF.

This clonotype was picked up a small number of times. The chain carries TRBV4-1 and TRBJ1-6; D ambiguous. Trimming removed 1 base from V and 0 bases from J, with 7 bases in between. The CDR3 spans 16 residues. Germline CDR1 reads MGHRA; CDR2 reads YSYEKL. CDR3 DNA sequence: TGCGCCAGCAGCCAAGTCGGGAGCTCCTATAATTCACCCCTCCACTTT. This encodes CASSQVGSSYNSPLHF.

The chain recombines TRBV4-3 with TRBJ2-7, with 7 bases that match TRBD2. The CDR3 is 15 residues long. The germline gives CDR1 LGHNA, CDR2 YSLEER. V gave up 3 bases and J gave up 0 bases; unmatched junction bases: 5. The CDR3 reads CASSQGRAPSYEQYF. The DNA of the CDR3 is TGCGCCAGCAGCCAGGGGAGGGCCCCCTCCTACGAGCAGTACTTC.

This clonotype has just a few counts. The CDR3 spells CASSVGGTQYF. CDR3 in DNA: TGTGCCAGCAGCGTCGGGGGGACCCAGTACTTC. The rearrangement joins TRBV7-3 to TRBJ2-5; D is possibly TRBD2 (6 bases). Germline V gene lookup returns CDR1 SGHTA and CDR2 FQGTGA. Trimming left V 5 bases short and J 7 bases short, with 8 bases between. The CDR3 covers 11 residues.

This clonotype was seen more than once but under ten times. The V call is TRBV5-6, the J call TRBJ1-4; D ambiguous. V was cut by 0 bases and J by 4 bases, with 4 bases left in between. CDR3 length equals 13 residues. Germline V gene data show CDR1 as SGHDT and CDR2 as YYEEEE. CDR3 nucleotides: TGTGCCAGCAGCTTGGATGGTAATGAAAAACTGTTTTTT. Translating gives CASSLDGNEKLFF.

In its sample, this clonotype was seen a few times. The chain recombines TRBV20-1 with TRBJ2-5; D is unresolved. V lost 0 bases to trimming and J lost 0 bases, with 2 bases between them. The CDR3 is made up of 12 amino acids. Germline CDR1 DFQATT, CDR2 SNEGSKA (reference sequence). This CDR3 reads CSARDNQETQYF. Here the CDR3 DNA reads TGCAGTGCTAGAGATAACCAAGAGACCCAGTACTTC.